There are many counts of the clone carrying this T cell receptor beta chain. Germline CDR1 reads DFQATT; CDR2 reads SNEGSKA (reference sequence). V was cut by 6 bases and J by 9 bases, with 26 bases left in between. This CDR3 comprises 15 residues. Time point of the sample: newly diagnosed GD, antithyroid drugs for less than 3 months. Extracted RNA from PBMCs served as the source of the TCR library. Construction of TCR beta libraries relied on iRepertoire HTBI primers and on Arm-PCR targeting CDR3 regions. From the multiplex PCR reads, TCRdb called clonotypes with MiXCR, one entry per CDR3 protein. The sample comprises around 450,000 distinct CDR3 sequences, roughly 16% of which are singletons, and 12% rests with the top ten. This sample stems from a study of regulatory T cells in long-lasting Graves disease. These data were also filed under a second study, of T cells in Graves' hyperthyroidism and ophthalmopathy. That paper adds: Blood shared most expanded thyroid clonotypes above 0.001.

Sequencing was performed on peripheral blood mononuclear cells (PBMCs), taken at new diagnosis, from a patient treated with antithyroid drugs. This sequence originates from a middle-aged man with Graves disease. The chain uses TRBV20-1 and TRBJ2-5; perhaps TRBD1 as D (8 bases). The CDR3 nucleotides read TGCAGTGCCACCCCGTGGACAGGGCGGGAGAGGGCCCAGTACTTC. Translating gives CSATPWTGRERAQYF.